This T cell receptor (beta chain) was captured by sequencing in a study of OX40 agonist ivuxolimab in advanced cancers. About the research overall: Three patients showed partial responses: one hepatocellular carcinoma and two cutaneous melanoma cases.

This CDR3 comprises 14 residues. Germline assignment: CDR1 KGHSH and CDR2 LQKENI. V lost 5 bases and J lost 2, with 11 bases in between. The timepoints at which blood was sampled were baseline, cycle 4 day 1, and cycle 7 day 1. Data came from immunoSEQ multiplex PCR; TCRdb stores just in-frame clones and leaves some out. The sample holds approximately 69,000 clones, more than 70% seen once. V and J are TRBV18 and TRBJ2-3; TRBD2 might be the D (5 bases). The specimen comprised CD4+ or CD8+ T cells sorted from blood, sampled in a trial of the OX40 agonist ivuxolimab. The clonotype was recovered from an adult with an advanced solid tumor such as melanoma, head and neck, liver or kidney cancer. The CDR3 spells CASSSASLTDTQYF. In DNA, the CDR3 is TGTGCCAGCTCATCGGCTAGCCTCACAGATACGCAGTATTTT.